The 9 T cell receptor beta chains reported below all come from one sample, sequenced in a study of cytomegalovirus exposure and HLA in healthy donors. With 60 Vbeta and 13 Jbeta primers, the PCR was carried out. The repertoire was sequenced with immunoSEQ multiplex PCR; TCRdb's copy has only in-frame clones and lacks some. The sample includes approximately 220,000 clones, more than 75% of them seen just once. Sequencing used PBMCs. These receptors were collected from a man aged 35 to 55 in good health and CMV-seropositive.

The chain links TRBV10-1 to TRBJ2-5; 7 bases map to TRBD1. The germline V gene encodes CDR1 WNHNN and CDR2 SYGVQD (reference sequence). V lost 6 bases to trimming and J lost 2 bases; unmatched junction nucleotides: 6. CDR3 length equals 14 residues. The chain's CDR3 is CASSPQGSQETQYF. The CDR3, as DNA: TGCGCCAGCAGCCCACAGGGGTCACAAGAGACCCAGTACTTC.

This chain joins TRBV7-9 and TRBJ2-3; 9 bases match TRBD1. V lost 4 bases and J lost 4; bases outside the gene matches: 9. This CDR3 comprises 16 residues. The germline V gene encodes CDR1 SEHNR and CDR2 FQNEAQ (reference sequence). DNA of the CDR3: TGTGCCAGCAGCTGGGCCGGGACAGGGACCGCAGATACGCAGTATTTT. Translation gives CASSWAGTGTADTQYF.

The chain uses TRBV6-4 and TRBJ2-1, with D possibly being TRBD1 (6 bases). The CDR3 extends over 15 amino acids. Looked up from germline, CDR1 is MRHNA and CDR2 is SNTAGT. V was cut by 0 bases and J by 7 bases, with 13 bases left in between. This CDR3 is CASSDSGTGLNEQFF. CDR3 bases: TGTGCCAGCAGTGACTCGGGAACAGGGTTGAATGAGCAGTTCTTC.

CDR3 nucleotides: TGTGCCAGCAGCCCGGGACTCACAGATACGCAGTATTTT. This sequence encodes CASSPGLTDTQYF. V is TRBV6-5 and J is TRBJ2-3; D may be TRBD2 (6 bases). The germline V gene encodes CDR1 MNHEY and CDR2 SVGAGI. The CDR3 runs 13 residues. V was cut by 6 bases and J by 2 bases, with 9 bases left in between.

Regarding this clone: Other DNA sequences in this sample translate to the same CDR3. The chain uses TRBV5-1 and TRBJ2-3, with 12 bases identical to TRBD2. This CDR3 region has 18 residues. The J segment lost 0 bases and the V segment lost 0 bases, leaving 5 bases of the junction unmatched. In germline, CDR1 is SGHRS, CDR2 YFSETQ. The CDR3 DNA sequence: TGCGCCAGCAGCTTGGCCCTAGCGGGAGGGGCAAGCACAGATACGCAGTATTTT. Amino acids: CASSLALAGGASTDTQYF. The full variable domain, with the rest looked up from reference TRBV5-1 and TRBJ2-3, is KAGVTQTPRYLIKTRGQQVTLSCSPISGHRSVSWYQQTPGQGLQFLFEYFSETQRNKGNFPGRFSGRQFSNSRSEMNVSTLELGDSALYLCASSLALAGGASTDTQYFGPGTRLTVL.

The J gene is TRBJ1-2, the V gene TRBV5-6; 7 bases are shared with TRBD1. J was trimmed by 2 bases and V by 4 bases; bases with no gene match: 8. CDR1 is SGHDT and CDR2 is YYEEEE in the germline V gene. This CDR3 is 15 amino acids long. CDR3 amino acids: CASSQGGMANYGYTF. CDR3 DNA sequence: TGTGCCAGCAGCCAGGGGGGCATGGCGAACTATGGCTACACCTTC.

The V call is TRBV6-1, the J call TRBJ1-1; 7 bases are shared with TRBD1. The germline gives CDR1 MNHNS, CDR2 SASEGT. The CDR3 contains 14 residues. V gave up 5 bases and J gave up 0 bases; unmatched junction bases: 3. The CDR3 region is CASSPGQLNTEAFF. CDR3 DNA: TGTGCCAGCAGTCCGGGACAGCTGAACACTGAAGCTTTCTTT.

The chain recombines TRBV6-1 with TRBJ2-3; 8 nucleotides line up with TRBD1. J lost 0 bases, V lost 6 bases, and 5 bases had no gene match. The CDR3 runs 15 residues. The germline V gene encodes CDR1 MNHNS and CDR2 SASEGT. The CDR3 protein is CASSRTGTSTDTQYF. In nucleotides, the CDR3 is TGTGCCAGCAGCCGGACAGGGACTAGCACAGATACGCAGTATTTT.

This rearrangement joins TRBV7-9 to TRBJ2-1, with D possibly matching TRBD2 (6 bases). Germline V lookup: CDR1 SEHNR, CDR2 FQNEAQ (reference sequence). The CDR3 is made up of 14 amino acids. V lost 5 bases and J 6 bases, leaving 14 bases between the germline ends. CDR3 residues: CASSLTGSFNEQFF. CDR3 DNA sequence: TGTGCCAGCAGCCTCACCGGGAGTTTCAATGAGCAGTTCTTC.